The 3 T cell receptor beta chains listed next were all sequenced from one sample in a study of T-cell memory formation after mild COVID-19. In TCRdb, the 5' RACE reads were re-called with MiXCR into one record per CDR3 protein. This table has around 340,000 distinct CDR3 sequences, approximately 15% appearing once. Sample: PBMCs or a T cell subset sorted from them (not recorded which). These receptors all stem from a man aged 18 to 29 who had mild COVID-19 (a few samples of this study predate the infection). Cell type and time point are not known.

Remarks on this clonotype: A read error may account for a junction end that differs from germline. The V gene is TRBV4-1, the J gene TRBJ2-2, with D possibly being TRBD1 or TRBD2 (5 bases each). The CDR3 loop spans 11 amino acids. Germline V gene lookup returns CDR1 MGHRA and CDR2 YSYEKL. CDR3 DNA: TGCGCCAGCAGCCAAGAGGGGGTGCTGTTTTTT. It yields the protein CASSQEGVLFF.

V is TRBV2 and J is TRBJ2-7; possibly TRBD1 or TRBD2 for D (5 bases each). Germline CDR1 and CDR2: SNHLY and FYNNEI. V was trimmed by 2 bases and J by 4 bases, leaving 9 bases between them. The CDR3 length is 13 residues. CDR3 coding DNA: TGTGCCAGCAGTGAAAAGGGACCTTACGAGCAGTACTTC. It codes for CASSEKGPYEQYF.

The chain is built from TRBV20-1 and TRBJ2-1, with unresolved D. There are 12 residues in the CDR3. Trimming removed 7 bases at V and 0 bases at J, with 7 bases between. CDR1 and CDR2 (germline): DFQATT, SNEGSKA (reference sequence). CDR3 coding DNA: TGCAGTGAAAGTGGCTCCTACAATGAGCAGTTCTTC. Amino acid sequence: CSESGSYNEQFF.